The 30 T cell receptor beta chains below were found in one sample sequenced in a study of beta chain features in type 1 diabetes. Every bit of the isolated RNA underwent reverse transcription, so sequencing read expressed TCRB transcripts. Generated by immunoSEQ multiplex PCR, the TCRdb table keeps only in-frame clones and is missing some. Of under 300,000 clones detected, around 14% appear once; the ten largest clones hold just under 0.02%. For these TCRs, the target antigens are not known. The study, taken as a whole, reports: Type 1 diabetes patients had moderately but significantly shorter TCRB CDR3s in all four CD4+ subsets.

The source material was naive CD4+ T cells from blood. The receptors stem from a man aged 30-40 years with type 1 diabetes.

This chain links TRBV7-9 with TRBJ2-7, with D possibly being TRBD1 (6 bases). V was clipped by 5 bases and J by 5 bases, with 22 bases between them. Germline loops: CDR1 SEHNR, CDR2 FQNEAQ (reference sequence). The CDR3 consists of 16 residues. This CDR3 reads CASSPRTGQGSHEQYF. For the CDR3, the DNA is TGTGCCAGCAGCCCCAGAACCGGGCAGGGGTCCCACGAGCAGTACTTC.

This clone was counted only a few times. The chain uses TRBV30 and TRBJ2-1, with 9 bases aligning to TRBD1. CDR1 and CDR2 (germline): GTSNPN, SVGIG (reference sequence). V was clipped by 5 bases and J by 16 bases; unmatched bases: 6. CDR3 length: 10 residues. CDR3 loop: CAWHRDRVFF. As DNA, the CDR3 is TGTGCCTGGCACCGGGACAGGGTTTTCTTC. The full variable domain, with the rest looked up from reference TRBV30 and TRBJ2-1, is SQTIHQWPATLVQPVGSPLSLECTVEGTSNPNLYWYRQAAGRGLQLLFYSVGIGQISSEVPQNLSASRPQDRQFILSSKKLLLSDSGFYLCAWHRDRVFFGPGTRLTVL.

The V call is TRBV5-4, the J call TRBJ2-7; a weak D match, TRBD2 (6 bases). V was cut by 4 bases and J by 5 bases, with 13 bases left in between. The germline CDR1 and CDR2 sequences are SGHNT and YYREEE (reference sequence). The CDR3 has 13 residues. CDR3 region: CASSPSGVDEQYF. DNA of the CDR3: TGTGCCAGCAGCCCGTCGGGAGTGGACGAGCAGTACTTC.

The rearrangement links TRBV9 to TRBJ2-1, with D perhaps TRBD1 (6 bases). Trimming pared 3 bases from V and 4 bases from J, leaving 14 bases between. The V gene's germline CDR1 is SGDLS and CDR2 YYNGEE. The CDR3 loop spans 15 amino acids. The CDR3 loop is CASSAPGHPYNEQFF. The CDR3 DNA reads as TGTGCCAGCAGCGCACCGGGACACCCATACAATGAGCAGTTCTTC.

The chain joins TRBV30 to TRBJ2-1; TRBD2 matches at 7 bases. The CDR3 extends over 14 amino acids. V was clipped by 1 base and J by 6 bases; unmatched bases: 6. Germline V gene lookup returns CDR1 GTSNPN and CDR2 SVGIG (reference sequence). In DNA, the CDR3 is TGTGCCTGGAGTGATGGTCTAGCGGCCAATGAGCAGTTCTTC. It is translated as CAWSDGLAANEQFF.

The V and J genes are TRBV6-6 and TRBJ2-5; 11 nucleotides line up with TRBD2. This CDR3 is built from 15 residues. CDR1 and CDR2 (germline): MNHNY, SVGAGI (reference sequence). With V trimmed by 4 bases and J by 4 bases, 5 bases remained unmatched. The CDR3 bases are TGTGCCAGCAGTTCACGACTAGCGGGACGAGAGACCCAGTACTTC. It codes for CASSSRLAGRETQYF.

This clone has a handful of counts. The rearrangement links TRBV2 to TRBJ1-1, with no clear D. There are 13 residues in the CDR3. The germline V gene encodes CDR1 SNHLY and CDR2 FYNNEI. Trimming removed 2 bases from V and 1 base from J, with 5 bases in between. This chain's CDR3 is CASSESSNTEAFF. Written as DNA, the CDR3 is TGTGCCAGCAGTGAATCCTCGAACACTGAAGCTTTCTTT.

V and J are TRBV5-6 and TRBJ2-7, with 9 bases identical to TRBD1. CDR1 and CDR2 from the germline V gene are SGHDT and YYEEEE. J gave up 12 bases and V 0 bases, and 4 bases lay outside the gene matches. The CDR3 is 12 amino acids. CDR3 sequence (DNA): TGTGCCAGCAGCTTGGACAGGGGGCCGGCGTACTTC. Encoded protein: CASSLDRGPAYF.

The chain is built from TRBV30 and TRBJ1-2; maybe TRBD1 (5 bases). V was clipped by 4 bases and J by 5 bases, with 14 bases between them. The CDR3 has 13 residues. Germline V gene lookup returns CDR1 GTSNPN and CDR2 SVGIG (reference sequence). The CDR3 bases are TGTGCCTGGAAACCCAGGGAAGTGTATGGCTACACCTTC. It encodes CAWKPREVYGYTF. The entire variable domain, with the rest obtained from reference TRBV30 and TRBJ1-2, is as follows: SQTIHQWPATLVQPVGSPLSLECTVEGTSNPNLYWYRQAAGRGLQLLFYSVGIGQISSEVPQNLSASRPQDRQFILSSKKLLLSDSGFYLCAWKPREVYGYTFGSGTRLTVV.

The rearrangement uses TRBV11-3 and TRBJ2-1; a weak D match, TRBD2 (6 bases). This CDR3 contains 14 residues. The V end lost 5 bases, the J end lost 6 bases, and 14 bases lay between the germline ends. CDR1 SGHNT and CDR2 YENEEA come from the germline V gene. The CDR3 reads CASSLGWEANEQFF. DNA of the CDR3: TGTGCCAGCAGCCTGGGTTGGGAGGCCAATGAGCAGTTCTTC.

The chain links TRBV5-1 to TRBJ2-5; D gene unclear. Trimming took off 2 bases at V and 5 bases at J, with 13 bases between the two ends. The CDR3 covers 14 residues. Per germline, CDR1 SGHRS and CDR2 YFSETQ. CDR3 protein: CASSFSITEETQYF. Written as DNA, the CDR3 is TGCGCCAGCAGCTTTAGTATTACTGAGGAGACCCAGTACTTC.

The chain employs TRBV15 and TRBJ2-4, with TRBD1 identical over 10 bases. Germline V CDR1 and CDR2: LNHNV, YYDKDF (reference sequence). J was trimmed by 5 bases and V by 3 bases; bases with no gene match: 4. This CDR3 comprises 15 residues. CDR3 protein: CATSRPDRGENIQYF. The CDR3 DNA reads as TGTGCCACCAGCAGGCCGGACAGGGGGGAAAACATTCAGTACTTC.

In its sample, this clone was seen a few times. The V gene is TRBV18, the J gene TRBJ2-7; 10 nucleotides line up with TRBD1. V lost 3 bases, J lost 6 bases, and 8 bases stayed unmatched. CDR1 is KGHSH, CDR2 LQKENI, per germline. The CDR3 runs to 15 residues. The CDR3 reads CASSPPGTGVPEQYF. CDR3 DNA: TGTGCCAGCTCACCCCCCGGGACAGGGGTGCCCGAGCAGTACTTC.

For the CDR3, the DNA is TGCGCCAGCAGCCAAGCGGCTAGCGGAACAACAGATACGCAGTATTTT. It is translated as CASSQAASGTTDTQYF. The chain is built from TRBV4-1 and TRBJ2-3; 7 bases match TRBD2. Germline lookup yields CDR1 MGHRA and CDR2 YSYEKL. This CDR3 is 16 amino acids long. The trim removed 1 base at V and 3 bases at J, leaving 7 bases unmatched.

The gene calls are TRBV5-1 and TRBJ2-1; 9 bases are a match to TRBD1. The CDR3 loop spans 15 amino acids. V lost 0 bases and J lost 3; bases outside the gene matches: 1. Germline V CDR1 and CDR2: SGHRS, YFSETQ. The DNA for the CDR3 is TGCGCCAGCAGCTTGGGGGACAGGGACTACAATGAGCAGTTCTTC. Translation gives CASSLGDRDYNEQFF.

J is TRBJ1-6 and V is TRBV2, with TRBD1 matching over 7 bases. With 5 bases clipped from V and 1 base from J, the junction kept 5 bases outside the gene matches. The CDR3 extends over 16 amino acids. The germline CDR1 and CDR2 sequences are SNHLY and FYNNEI. CDR3 sequence: CASSQQGPSYNSPLHF. The CDR3 DNA follows: TGTGCCAGCAGTCAACAGGGGCCGTCCTATAATTCACCCCTCCACTTT.

This clone was recorded a few times. The chain combines TRBV19 with TRBJ2-1; 9 bases agree with TRBD2. Germline loops: CDR1 LNHDA, CDR2 SQIVND (reference sequence). The CDR3 extends over 14 amino acids. The trim removed 6 bases at V and 8 bases at J, leaving 8 bases unmatched. In DNA form, the CDR3 reads TGTGCCAGTAGCACCCAGCGGGAGGACCATGAGCAGTTCTTC. As protein: CASSTQREDHEQFF.

The V and J genes are TRBV6-6 and TRBJ1-2; perhaps TRBD1 as D (6 bases). CDR3 size: 14 residues. V lost 0 bases to trimming and J lost 7 bases, with 12 bases between them. Germline CDR1 reads MNHNY; CDR2 reads SVGAGI (reference sequence). The CDR3 protein is CASSYSRGTAGYTF. The CDR3 bases are TGTGCCAGCAGTTACTCCAGGGGTACGGCTGGCTACACCTTC.

This clone has more than one count but fewer than ten. The J gene is TRBJ2-3, the V gene TRBV4-1, with TRBD2 identical over 13 bases. Germline V lookup: CDR1 MGHRA, CDR2 YSYEKL. This CDR3 comprises 18 residues. The junction had 7 bases not matched to a gene; V was cut back by 2 bases and J by 2 bases. CDR3 in DNA: TGCGCCAGCAGCCAACCCGGACTAGCGGGGGCCCTCACAGATACGCAGTATTTT. Its protein product is CASSQPGLAGALTDTQYF.

This clone was counted a few times. J is TRBJ2-5 and V is TRBV18, with 9 bases aligning to TRBD1. Germline loops: CDR1 KGHSH, CDR2 LQKENI. The V and J ends lost 3 bases and 5 bases, in that order; junction bases with no gene match: 10. The CDR3 has 16 amino acids. CDR3 loop: CASSPVGQGLGETQYF. CDR3 sequence (DNA): TGTGCCAGCTCACCTGTTGGACAGGGGCTTGGCGAGACCCAGTACTTC. Full variable domain (missing parts from reference TRBV18 and TRBJ2-5): NAGVMQNPRHLVRRRGQEARLRCSPMKGHSHVYWYRQLPEEGLKFMVYLQKENIIDESGMPKERFSAEFPKEGPSILRIQQVVRGDSAAYFCASSPVGQGLGETQYFGPGTRLLVL.

The rearrangement joins TRBV5-5 to TRBJ2-3, with 9 bases matching TRBD1. This CDR3 spans 14 amino acids. Germline CDR1 and CDR2: SGHKS and YYEKEE (reference sequence). V lost 0 bases and J lost 4; bases outside the gene matches: 0. CDR3: CASSLGTGADTQYF. The CDR3 coding sequence is TGTGCCAGCAGCTTGGGGACAGGGGCAGATACGCAGTATTTT.

The table lists this clone with a few counts. The V call is TRBV6-1, the J call TRBJ2-7; 9 positions agree with TRBD2. The length of the CDR3 is 13 residues. Germline V gives CDR1 MNHNS, CDR2 SASEGT. The CDR3, as DNA: TGTGCTTCGGAACTAGCGGGTGACTACGAGCAGTACTTC. It yields the protein CASELAGDYEQYF.

J is TRBJ2-1 and V is TRBV9, with a possible D match to TRBD2 (6 bases). This CDR3 spans 17 amino acids. V lost 3 bases, J lost 3 bases, and 19 bases lay in between. Germline V CDR1 and CDR2: SGDLS, YYNGEE. DNA for the CDR3: TGTGCCAGCAGCGCGAAAGGGAGTGGGGGGAGCTACAATGAGCAGTTCTTC. Protein product: CASSAKGSGGSYNEQFF.

This clone was seen a handful of times. J is TRBJ2-5 and V is TRBV5-6; D perhaps matches TRBD1 (5 bases). With the DNA end fitting TRBJ2-7 better, the J assignment may be wrong. The CDR3 totals 13 residues. Per the germline V gene, CDR1 is SGHDT and CDR2 is YYEEEE. The CDR3 here is CASSPGHSYEQYF. CDR3 nucleotides: TGTGCCAGCAGCCCTGGACATTCCTACGAGCAGTACTTC.

This sequence joins TRBV23-1 and TRBJ2-7; 11 bases map to TRBD1. TRBV23-1 is classed as an ORF, of uncertain function. This CDR3 is 16 amino acids long. J lost 4 bases, V lost 6 bases, and 11 bases had no gene match. The CDR3 region has the DNA TGCGCCAGCAGCCTGTCGGGACAGGGGGTTGGTTACGAGCAGTACTTC. Protein: CASSLSGQGVGYEQYF.

This clone turned up a few times. The junction departs from germline at one end; a sequencing error may be responsible. The chain recombines TRBV7-7 with TRBJ2-7, with D perhaps TRBD1 (6 bases). This CDR3 is 13 amino acids long. Looked up from germline, CDR1 is SSHAT and CDR2 is FNYEAQ (reference sequence). The chain's CDR3 is CASSPGVQGEQYF. The CDR3 DNA follows: TGTGCTAGCAGCCCAGGGGTCCAGGGGGAGCAGTACTTC.

The chain couples TRBV5-1 to TRBJ2-5, with D perhaps TRBD1 (6 bases). V shed 2 bases and J shed 5 bases, with 16 bases lying between them. CDR1 is SGHRS, CDR2 YFSETQ, per germline. This CDR3 has 15 amino acids. The chain's CDR3 is CASSFPGVTDETQYF. CDR3 coding DNA: TGCGCCAGCAGCTTTCCAGGGGTTACGGATGAGACCCAGTACTTC.

The chain has TRBV18 and TRBJ1-2, with D uncertain. The CDR3 runs to 16 residues. Germline CDR1 is KGHSH and CDR2 is LQKENI. V was cut by 6 bases and J by 0 bases, with 17 bases left in between. The DNA for the CDR3 is TGTGCCAGCTCCCTCACTGTAGGAGCCTCTAACTATGGCTACACCTTC. Protein sequence: CASSLTVGASNYGYTF.

This clone was counted between two and nine times. The CDR3 reads CAWGGGSESSGYTF. DNA for the CDR3: TGTGCCTGGGGGGGAGGCAGTGAATCAAGTGGCTACACCTTC. The genes are TRBV30 and TRBJ1-2; D is perhaps TRBD1 (5 bases). V was pared by 5 bases and J by 7 bases, with 20 bases between. In germline, CDR1 is GTSNPN, CDR2 SVGIG (reference sequence). This CDR3 is built from 14 residues.

The table lists this clone with a few counts. The V call is TRBV11-2, the J call TRBJ2-1, with TRBD2 matching over 7 bases. This CDR3 contains 13 residues. V gave up 5 bases and J gave up 7 bases; unmatched junction bases: 5. Germline CDR1 is SGHAT and CDR2 is FQNNGV. The CDR3 loop is CASSRTRGNEQFF. The CDR3 bases are TGTGCCAGCAGCCGGACTAGGGGTAATGAGCAGTTCTTC.